The clone carrying this TCR beta chain appeared a few times. Its specificity is unknown. This sample was included in a study of T cells in Graves' hyperthyroidism and ophthalmopathy. Whole-study findings and limits: Stable hyperthyroidism was separated from ophthalmopathy by a model based on 13 V-J features.

RNA transcripts served as the template for amplifying TCR beta CDR3 regions. RT-PCR in the first round (using the HTBI primer set) targeted the TCR CDR3. In TCRdb, the multiplex PCR reads were re-called with MiXCR into one record per CDR3 protein. Counted here are over 350,000 distinct CDR3 sequences, about 14% occurring once; the ten biggest clones make up less than 15%. CDR3 size: 13 residues. After removal of 9 bases from V and 6 bases from J, the junction contained 6 bases not matched to a gene. Germline V gene data show CDR1 as LNHDA and CDR2 as SQIVND (reference sequence). The receptor's source is a young man with Graves' ophthalmopathy. The chain is built from TRBV19 and TRBJ1-5; 9 bases line up with TRBD1. The specimen sequenced was blood. The CDR3 region is CASGQGLVQPQHF. CDR3 sequence (DNA): TGTGCCAGCGGACAGGGGTTAGTTCAGCCCCAGCATTTT.